A selection of T cell receptor beta chains follows, all from one sample in a study of T cell responses to AZD1222 COVID-19 vaccine. TCRdb's table, derived via immunoSEQ multiplex PCR, lists solely in-frame clones and lacks some. The table records under 200,000 clones, about 90% of them present only once. The specimen was peripheral blood, collected 28 days after the second AZD1222 dose. The origin of the receptors is an adult who received the AZD1222 COVID-19 vaccine. CDR3s include the opening cysteine and the closing phenylalanine or tryptophan. D genes are given only for firm matches. Size tells how often a clone was seen (once, few, many) or the class of an expanded clone, and some rows leave it out.

V: TRBV18; D: TRBD1; size: NA; J: TRBJ1-6; CDR3: CASSHGQGLINSPLHF; DNA: TGTGCCAGCTCACACGGACAGGGGCTAATCAATTCACCCCTCCACTTT
V: TRBV6-1; D: NA; size: NA; J: TRBJ1-2; CDR3: CASSEGGGGLYGYTF; DNA: TGTGCCAGCAGTGAGGGGGGAGGGGGGCTCTATGGCTACACCTTC
V: TRBV7-6; D: TRBD1; size: NA; J: TRBJ1-2; CDR3: CASSLVGQGANYGYTF; DNA: TGTGCCAGCAGCTTAGTGGGACAGGGGGCGAACTATGGCTACACCTTC
V: TRBV2; D: NA; size: NA; J: TRBJ1-1; CDR3: CASRDPGTEAFF; DNA: TGTGCCAGCAGGGACCCGGGAACTGAAGCTTTCTTT
V: TRBV7-2; D: NA; size: NA; J: TRBJ1-3; CDR3: CASSLEPGNTIYF; DNA: TGTGCCAGCAGCTTAGAGCCAGGAAACACCATATATTTT
V: TRBV11-2; D: NA; size: NA; J: TRBJ1-1; CDR3: CASSLKGTLGSEAFF; DNA: TGTGCCAGCAGCTTAAAGGGGACCCTAGGTTCTGAAGCTTTCTTT
V: TRBV27; D: NA; size: NA; J: TRBJ1-4; CDR3: CASSPTGSGLVATNEKLFF; DNA: TGTGCCAGCAGTCCTACCGGTAGTGGGCTCGTCGCAACTAATGAAAAACTGTTTTTT
V: TRBV7-8; D: NA; size: NA; J: TRBJ1-2; CDR3: CASSFTPASPEYGYTF; DNA: TGTGCCAGCAGCTTTACCCCCGCCTCCCCAGAGTATGGCTACACCTTC
V: TRBV19; D: TRBD1; size: once; J: TRBJ2-7; CDR3: CASSLGQGYEQYF; DNA: TGTGCCAGTAGTCTCGGACAGGGCTACGAGCAGTACTTC
V: TRBV27; D: NA; size: once; J: TRBJ2-7; CDR3: CASSLSKTVARGSYEQYF; DNA: TGTGCCAGCAGTTTATCGAAGACGGTCGCTCGGGGGTCCTACGAGCAGTACTTC
V: TRBV11-2; D: NA; size: NA; J: TRBJ2-1; CDR3: CASSPTFSSYNEQFF; DNA: TGTGCCAGCAGCCCGACATTCAGCTCCTACAATGAGCAGTTCTTC
V: TRBV5-6; D: NA; size: NA; J: TRBJ1-1; CDR3: CASSWQVGALNTEAFF; DNA: TGTGCCAGCAGCTGGCAGGTAGGGGCCCTGAACACTGAAGCTTTCTTT
V: TRBV6-5; D: TRBD2; size: NA; J: TRBJ2-2; CDR3: CASRPSGRRTGELFF; DNA: TGTGCCAGCAGGCCCAGCGGGAGAAGGACCGGGGAGCTGTTTTTT
V: TRBV28; D: TRBD2; size: NA; J: TRBJ2-3; CDR3: CASSLRGGRAFRYADTQYF; DNA: TGTGCCAGCAGTTTACGAGGCGGGAGGGCGTTTCGGTATGCAGATACGCAGTATTTT
V: TRBV7-8; D: NA; size: NA; J: TRBJ1-6; CDR3: CASSLVLSNSPLHF; DNA: TGTGCCAGCAGCTTAGTATTGAGCAATTCGCCCCTCCACTTT
V: TRBV21-1; D: NA; size: NA; J: TRBJ2-1; CDR3: CASSRGLARDSGNEQFF; DNA: TGTGCCAGCAGCAGGGGGTTGGCGCGGGATTCAGGGAATGAGCAGTTCTTC
V: TRBV5-1; D: NA; size: NA; J: TRBJ1-2; CDR3: CASSPSGRTSYGYTF; DNA: TGCGCCAGCAGCCCTAGCGGCCGGACTTCCTATGGCTACACCTTC
V: TRBV28; D: NA; size: once; J: TRBJ1-2; CDR3: CASSSLDYGYTF; DNA: TGTGCCAGCAGTTCGTTGGACTATGGCTACACCTTC
V: TRBV4-1; D: NA; size: NA; J: TRBJ2-7; CDR3: CASSQGERAPPYEQYF; DNA: TGCGCCAGCAGCCAAGGGGAGCGGGCACCCCCCTACGAGCAGTACTTC
V: TRBV20-1; D: TRBD1; size: few; J: TRBJ2-7; CDR3: CSATQGAEQYF; DNA: TGCAGTGCAACACAGGGGGCCGAGCAGTACTTC
V: TRBV7-6; D: TRBD2; size: NA; J: TRBJ2-3; CDR3: CASSLAEIAGPPTDTQYF; DNA: TGTGCCAGCAGCTTAGCGGAGATAGCGGGCCCCCCCACAGATACGCAGTATTTT
V: TRBV19; D: TRBD2; size: NA; J: TRBJ2-1; CDR3: CASSIQARTSGFSYNEQFF; DNA: TGTGCCAGTAGTATTCAGGCCCGGACTAGCGGGTTCTCCTACAATGAGCAGTTCTTC
V: TRBV2; D: NA; size: NA; J: TRBJ2-7; CDR3: CASTGEGVYEQYF; DNA: TGTGCCAGCACTGGAGAGGGTGTCTACGAGCAGTACTTC
V: TRBV3-1/TRBV3-2; D: NA; size: NA; J: TRBJ1-4; CDR3: CASSPPWGRGTNEKLFF; DNA: TGTGCCAGCAGCCCCCCTTGGGGCAGGGGAACTAATGAAAAACTGTTTTTT
V: TRBV2; D: NA; size: NA; J: TRBJ1-4; CDR3: CASTRGVYEKLFF; DNA: TGTGCCAGCACGCGGGGGGTATATGAAAAACTGTTTTTT
V: TRBV2; D: NA; size: NA; J: TRBJ1-5; CDR3: CASSWGGSNQPQHF; DNA: TGTGCCAGCAGTTGGGGAGGGAGCAATCAGCCCCAGCATTTT
V: TRBV20-1; D: NA; size: NA; J: TRBJ1-1; CDR3: CSASQGSTEAFF; DNA: TGCAGTGCTAGTCAGGGGAGCACTGAAGCTTTCTTT
V: TRBV6-5; D: TRBD1; size: NA; J: TRBJ2-2; CDR3: CASSTGTGGTGELFF; DNA: TGTGCCAGCAGTACCGGGACAGGGGGCACCGGGGAGCTGTTTTTT
V: TRBV27; D: TRBD1; size: NA; J: TRBJ1-2; CDR3: CASSITRQGWYGYTF; DNA: TGTGCCAGCAGCATAACACGACAGGGTTGGTATGGCTACACCTTC
V: TRBV10-3; D: NA; size: NA; J: TRBJ2-7; CDR3: CAISEWGSSYEQYF; DNA: TGTGCCATCAGTGAGTGGGGGTCCTCCTACGAGCAGTACTTC
V: TRBV19; D: NA; size: NA; J: TRBJ1-1; CDR3: CASSRGPANTEAFF; DNA: TGTGCCAGTAGTCGAGGGCCCGCGAACACTGAAGCTTTCTTT
V: TRBV29-1; D: NA; size: NA; J: TRBJ1-1; CDR3: CSVDRGRTEAFF; DNA: TGCAGCGTTGACAGGGGCCGCACTGAAGCTTTCTTT
V: TRBV20-1; D: NA; size: NA; J: TRBJ2-2; CDR3: CSASSAGWYTGELFF; DNA: TGCAGTGCTAGTTCGGCGGGGTGGTACACCGGGGAGCTGTTTTTT
V: TRBV6-6; D: TRBD1; size: NA; J: TRBJ1-1; CDR3: CASISRDRVTEAFF; DNA: TGTGCCAGCATCTCCCGGGACAGGGTGACTGAAGCTTTCTTT
V: TRBV18; D: NA; size: NA; J: TRBJ1-3; CDR3: CASSRGTGGNTIYF; DNA: TGTGCCAGCTCCCGGGGCACGGGAGGAAACACCATATATTTT
V: TRBV5-4; D: TRBD1; size: NA; J: TRBJ1-6; CDR3: CASSLGGQGGTPLHF; DNA: TGTGCCAGCAGCTTGGGCGGACAGGGAGGGACGCCCCTCCACTTT
V: TRBV2; D: NA; size: NA; J: TRBJ1-6; CDR3: CASRDPWGVDSPLHF; DNA: TGTGCCAGCCGGGACCCTTGGGGCGTGGATTCACCCCTCCACTTT
V: TRBV28; D: TRBD1; size: NA; J: TRBJ1-2; CDR3: CASTELGQGDYGYTF; DNA: TGTGCCAGCACCGAGTTGGGACAGGGGGACTATGGCTACACCTTC
V: TRBV2; D: NA; size: once; J: TRBJ1-1; CDR3: CASTFSSANTEAFF; DNA: TGTGCCAGCACTTTCTCGTCCGCCAACACTGAAGCTTTCTTT
V: TRBV3-1/TRBV3-2; D: TRBD1; size: NA; J: TRBJ2-1; CDR3: CASSQERLATGGNEQFF; DNA: TGTGCCAGCAGCCAAGAACGTCTAGCGACAGGGGGAAATGAGCAGTTCTTC
V: TRBV30; D: TRBD1; size: NA; J: TRBJ2-1; CDR3: CAWSVLGTGEFF; DNA: TGTGCCTGGAGTGTACTTGGGACAGGGGAGTTCTTC
V: TRBV3-1/TRBV3-2; D: TRBD1; size: NA; J: TRBJ1-2; CDR3: CASSHASPGGADTF; DNA: TGTGCCAGCAGCCATGCAAGCCCAGGGGGCGCGGACACCTTC
V: TRBV27; D: NA; size: once; J: TRBJ1-1; CDR3: CASSISGRYTEAFF; DNA: TGTGCCAGCAGCATATCAGGGAGGTACACTGAAGCTTTCTTT
V: TRBV14; D: TRBD2; size: NA; J: TRBJ2-1; CDR3: CASSPRGLAGGPEQFF; DNA: TGTGCCAGCAGCCCTCGGGGACTAGCGGGAGGGCCAGAGCAGTTCTTC
V: TRBV11-2; D: TRBD2; size: NA; J: TRBJ2-1; CDR3: CASSPTSGGAGEQFF; DNA: TGTGCCAGCAGCCCGACTAGCGGGGGGGCAGGTGAGCAGTTCTTC
V: TRBV5-1; D: NA; size: NA; J: TRBJ1-6; CDR3: CASSLIGAYNSPLHF; DNA: TGCGCCAGCAGCTTGATTGGGGCGTATAATTCACCCCTCCACTTT
V: TRBV5-8; D: NA; size: NA; J: TRBJ1-5; CDR3: CASSLEQGRQPQHF; DNA: TGTGCCAGCAGCTTGGAGCAGGGGAGGCAGCCCCAGCATTTT
V: TRBV6-4; D: TRBD2; size: few; J: TRBJ2-5; CDR3: CASSDGSGGPGETQYF; DNA: TGTGCCAGCAGTGACGGAAGCGGGGGCCCCGGGGAGACCCAGTACTTC
V: TRBV5-4; D: NA; size: NA; J: TRBJ1-1; CDR3: CASSTPAGNTEAFF; DNA: TGTGCCAGCAGCACCCCCGCAGGGAACACTGAAGCTTTCTTT
V: TRBV7-9; D: TRBD1; size: NA; J: TRBJ1-2; CDR3: CASSPRTGVHYGYTF; DNA: TGTGCCAGCAGCCCTCGGACAGGGGTCCACTATGGCTACACCTTC
V: TRBV28; D: NA; size: NA; J: TRBJ1-2; CDR3: CASRKNYGYTF; DNA: TGTGCCAGCAGAAAGAACTATGGCTACACCTTC
V: TRBV27; D: NA; size: NA; J: TRBJ2-4; CDR3: CASSLLAKNIQYF; DNA: TGTGCCAGCAGTTTACTAGCCAAAAACATTCAGTACTTC
V: TRBV11-2; D: NA; size: NA; J: TRBJ2-2; CDR3: CASSFPSANTGELFF; DNA: TGTGCCAGCAGCTTCCCTAGCGCGAACACCGGGGAGCTGTTTTTT
V: TRBV20-1; D: NA; size: NA; J: TRBJ1-1; CDR3: CSASRTTSEAFF; DNA: TGCAGTGCTAGTAGGACGACTTCTGAAGCTTTCTTT
V: TRBV5-4; D: NA; size: NA; J: TRBJ2-7; CDR3: CASSLVPSFSSAYEQYF; DNA: TGTGCCAGCAGCTTGGTTCCGTCCTTCTCGTCCGCCTACGAGCAGTACTTC
V: TRBV3-1/TRBV3-2; D: NA; size: NA; J: TRBJ2-1; CDR3: CASSQDSLAYNEQFF; DNA: TGTGCCAGCAGCCAAGATTCACTGGCATACAATGAGCAGTTCTTC
V: TRBV27; D: TRBD1; size: few; J: TRBJ1-6; CDR3: CASSMYRGRDSPLHF; DNA: TGTGCCAGCAGCATGTACAGGGGTAGGGATTCACCCCTCCACTTT
V: TRBV5-1; D: TRBD1; size: NA; J: TRBJ1-1; CDR3: CASSLGTGLTEAFF; DNA: TGCGCCAGCAGTCTCGGGACAGGACTCACTGAAGCTTTCTTT
V: TRBV6-2/TRBV6-3; D: NA; size: once; J: TRBJ2-1; CDR3: CASSYRDPYNEQFF; DNA: TGTGCCAGCAGTTACAGGGACCCCTACAATGAGCAGTTCTTC
V: TRBV2; D: NA; size: NA; J: TRBJ1-5; CDR3: CASSTDSGSNQPQHF; DNA: TGTGCCAGCAGCACGGACAGTGGATCGAATCAGCCCCAGCATTTT